Detailed here is one TCR beta chain. The antigen remains undetermined. The PCR had 60 Vbeta and 13 Jbeta primers. Original processing notes: About 11 million of 75 million to 85 million unique TCR beta chains were shared, per a later count. The data were produced by immunoSEQ multiplex PCR, yet TCRdb's version contains in-frame clones alone and is incomplete. That table gives V, J and clone size, and the DNA gave D and trimming. The repertoire includes roughly 180,000 clones, around 80% of them detected once, and roughly 1.5% sits in the top ten. Germline V gene data show CDR1 as MNHEY and CDR2 as SMNVEV (reference sequence). This CDR3 region has 15 residues. V lost 6 bases, J lost 0 bases, and 14 bases lay in between. This sample was taken from a study of cytomegalovirus exposure and HLA in healthy donors. Whole-study findings and limits: Per a later analysis, 15,000 to 20,000 TCR beta sequences showed association with HLA alleles at 0.05 false discovery rate.

This TCR derives from a man between 18 and 35 years old in good health and CMV-seronegative. The source material was PBMCs. The chain links TRBV27 to TRBJ1-2; possible D gene TRBD1, 5 bases. CDR3 bases: TGTGCCAGCAGCTACACGACAGCCGCTAACTATGGCTACACCTTC. It encodes CASSYTTAANYGYTF.